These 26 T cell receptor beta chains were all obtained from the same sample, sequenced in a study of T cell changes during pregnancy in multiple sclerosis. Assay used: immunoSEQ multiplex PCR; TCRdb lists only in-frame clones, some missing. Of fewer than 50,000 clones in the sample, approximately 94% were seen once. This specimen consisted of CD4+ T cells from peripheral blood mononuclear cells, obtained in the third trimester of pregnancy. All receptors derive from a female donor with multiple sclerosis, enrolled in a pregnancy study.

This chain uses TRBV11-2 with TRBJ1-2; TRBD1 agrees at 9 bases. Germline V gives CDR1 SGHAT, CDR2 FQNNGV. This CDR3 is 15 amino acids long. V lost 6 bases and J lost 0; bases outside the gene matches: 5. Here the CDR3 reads CASSSRQGANYGYTF. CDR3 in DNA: TGTGCCAGCAGTTCACGACAGGGGGCTAACTATGGCTACACCTTC. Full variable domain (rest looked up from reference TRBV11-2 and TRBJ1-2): EAGVAQSPRYKIIEKRQSVAFWCNPISGHATLYWYQQILGQGPKLLIQFQNNGVVDDSQLPKDRFSAERLKGVDSTLKIQPAKLEDSAVYLCASSSRQGANYGYTFGSGTRLTVV.

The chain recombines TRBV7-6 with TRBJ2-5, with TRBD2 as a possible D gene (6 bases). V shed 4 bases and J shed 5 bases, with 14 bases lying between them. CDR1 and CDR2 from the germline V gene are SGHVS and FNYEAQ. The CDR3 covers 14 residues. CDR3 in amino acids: CASSSGTQGETQYF. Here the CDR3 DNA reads TGTGCCAGCAGCTCCGGGACTCAAGGGGAGACCCAGTACTTC.

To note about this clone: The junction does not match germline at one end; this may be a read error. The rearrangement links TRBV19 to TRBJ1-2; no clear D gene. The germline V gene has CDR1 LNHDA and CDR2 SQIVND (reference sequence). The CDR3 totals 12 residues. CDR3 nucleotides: TGTGCCAGTAGTATCGGTAACTCTGGCTACACCTTC. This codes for CASSIGNSGYTF.

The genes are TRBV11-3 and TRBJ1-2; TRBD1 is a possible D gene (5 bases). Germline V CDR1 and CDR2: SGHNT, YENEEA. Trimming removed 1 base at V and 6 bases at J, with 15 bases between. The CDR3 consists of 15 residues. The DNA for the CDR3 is TGTGCCAGCAGCTTAGCCCAGGGTAGTAGTAATGGCTACACCTTC. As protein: CASSLAQGSSNGYTF.

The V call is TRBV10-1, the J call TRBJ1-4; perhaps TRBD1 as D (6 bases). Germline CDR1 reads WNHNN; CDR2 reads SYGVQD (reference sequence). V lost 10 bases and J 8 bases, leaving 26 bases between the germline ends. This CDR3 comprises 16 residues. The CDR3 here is CATEWGWRQGLEKLFF. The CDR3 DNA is TGCGCCACCGAATGGGGGTGGCGGCAGGGGCTCGAAAAACTGTTTTTT.

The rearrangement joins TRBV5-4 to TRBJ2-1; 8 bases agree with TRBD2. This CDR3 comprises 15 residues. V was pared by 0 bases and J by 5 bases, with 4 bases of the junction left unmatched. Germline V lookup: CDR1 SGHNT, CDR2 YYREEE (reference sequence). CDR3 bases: TGTGCCAGCAGCTTGGTGGGACTAGGTGACAATGAGCAGTTCTTC. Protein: CASSLVGLGDNEQFF.

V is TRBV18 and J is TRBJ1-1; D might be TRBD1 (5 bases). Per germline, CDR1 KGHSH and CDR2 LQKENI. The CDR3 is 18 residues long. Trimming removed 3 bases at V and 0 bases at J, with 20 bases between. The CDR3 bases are TGTGCCAGCTCACCCGTACCCCACGGGGGGTCTGTGAACACTGAAGCTTTCTTT. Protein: CASSPVPHGGSVNTEAFF.

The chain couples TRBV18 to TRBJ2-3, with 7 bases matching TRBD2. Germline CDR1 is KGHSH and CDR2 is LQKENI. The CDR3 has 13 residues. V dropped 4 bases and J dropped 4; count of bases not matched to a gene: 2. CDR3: CASSLAGPDTQYF. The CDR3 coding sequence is TGTGCCAGCTCACTAGCGGGTCCAGATACGCAGTATTTT.

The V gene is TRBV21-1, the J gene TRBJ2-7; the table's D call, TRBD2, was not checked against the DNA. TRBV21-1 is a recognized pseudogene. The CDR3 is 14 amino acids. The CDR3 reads CASGKRGGLGEQYF. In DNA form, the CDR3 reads TGTGCCAGTGGGAAGCGGGGGGGCTTGGGGGAGCAGTACTTC.

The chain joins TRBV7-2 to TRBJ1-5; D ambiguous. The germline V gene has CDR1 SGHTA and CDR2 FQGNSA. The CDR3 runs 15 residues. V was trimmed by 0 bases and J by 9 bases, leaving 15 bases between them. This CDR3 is CASSLASGSNGPQHF. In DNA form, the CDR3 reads TGTGCCAGCAGCTTAGCTTCAGGAAGCAATGGGCCCCAGCATTTT.

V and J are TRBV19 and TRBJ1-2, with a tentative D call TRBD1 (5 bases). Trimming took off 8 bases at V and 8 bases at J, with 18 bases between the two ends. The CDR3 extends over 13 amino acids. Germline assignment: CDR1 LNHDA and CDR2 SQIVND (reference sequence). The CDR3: CASFSGRGSGYTF. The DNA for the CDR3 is TGTGCCAGTTTTAGTGGAAGGGGATCCGGCTACACCTTC. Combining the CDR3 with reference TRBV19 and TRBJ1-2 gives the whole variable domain DGGITQSPKYLFRKEGQNVTLSCEQNLNHDAMYWYRQDPGQGLRLIYYSQIVNDFQKGDIAEGYSVSREKKESFPLTVTSAQKNPTAFYLCASFSGRGSGYTFGSGTRLTVV.

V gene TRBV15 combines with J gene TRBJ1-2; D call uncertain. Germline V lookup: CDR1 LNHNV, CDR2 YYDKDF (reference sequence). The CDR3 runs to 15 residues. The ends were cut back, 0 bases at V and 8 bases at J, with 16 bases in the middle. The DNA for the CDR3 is TGTGCCACCAGCAGAGATCTGACAAAAATGGGCGGCTACACCTTC. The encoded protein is CATSRDLTKMGGYTF.

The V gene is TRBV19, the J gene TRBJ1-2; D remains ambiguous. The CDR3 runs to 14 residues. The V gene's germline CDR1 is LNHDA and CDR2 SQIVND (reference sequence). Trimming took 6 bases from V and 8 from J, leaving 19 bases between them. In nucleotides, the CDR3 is TGTGCCAGTAGGGTTCCGGGTTCGGTCGGGGGCTACACCTTC. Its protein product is CASRVPGSVGGYTF.

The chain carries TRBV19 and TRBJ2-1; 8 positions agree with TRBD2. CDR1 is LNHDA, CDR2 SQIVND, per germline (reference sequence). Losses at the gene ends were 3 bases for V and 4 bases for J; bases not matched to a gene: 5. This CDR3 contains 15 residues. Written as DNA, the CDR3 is TGTGCCAGTAGTATCTCTAGCGGGCGTTACAATGAGCAGTTCTTC. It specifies CASSISSGRYNEQFF.

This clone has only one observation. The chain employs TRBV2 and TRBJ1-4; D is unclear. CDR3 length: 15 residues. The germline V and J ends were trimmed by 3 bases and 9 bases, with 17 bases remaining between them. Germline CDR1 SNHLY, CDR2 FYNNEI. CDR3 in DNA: TGTGCCAGCAGTGATCGGCGGGGAGGGTTTCAAAAACTGTTTTTT. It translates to CASSDRRGGFQKLFF.

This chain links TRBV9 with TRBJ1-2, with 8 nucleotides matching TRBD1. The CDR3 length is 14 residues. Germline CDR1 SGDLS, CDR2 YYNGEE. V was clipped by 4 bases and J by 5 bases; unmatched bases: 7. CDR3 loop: CASSKQGGRYGYTF. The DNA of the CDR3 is TGTGCCAGCAGCAAACAGGGGGGTCGGTATGGCTACACCTTC.

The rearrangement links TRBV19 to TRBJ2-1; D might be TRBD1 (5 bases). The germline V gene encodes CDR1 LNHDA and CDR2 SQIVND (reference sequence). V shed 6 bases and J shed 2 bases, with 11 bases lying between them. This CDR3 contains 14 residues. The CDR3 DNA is TGTGCCAGTAGGAGGACAAACACCTACAATGAGCAGTTCTTC. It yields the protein CASRRTNTYNEQFF.

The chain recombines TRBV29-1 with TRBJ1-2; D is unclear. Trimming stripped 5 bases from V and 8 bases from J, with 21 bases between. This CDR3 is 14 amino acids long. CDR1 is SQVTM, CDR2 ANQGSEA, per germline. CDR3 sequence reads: CSVLGRESFRGYTF. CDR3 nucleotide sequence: TGCAGCGTTCTAGGACGGGAAAGCTTCAGGGGCTACACCTTC.

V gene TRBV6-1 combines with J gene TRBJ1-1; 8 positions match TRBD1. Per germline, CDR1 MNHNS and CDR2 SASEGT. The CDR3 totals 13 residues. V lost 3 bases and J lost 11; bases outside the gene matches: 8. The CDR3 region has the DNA TGTGCCAGCAGTGATAGACAGGGGATTGTGGCTTTCTTT. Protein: CASSDRQGIVAFF.

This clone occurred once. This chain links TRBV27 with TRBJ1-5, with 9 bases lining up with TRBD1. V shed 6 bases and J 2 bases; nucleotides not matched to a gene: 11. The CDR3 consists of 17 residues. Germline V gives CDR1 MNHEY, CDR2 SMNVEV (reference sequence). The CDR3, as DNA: TGTGCCAGCAGCCCGGGACAGGGCCGCGGTGGCAATCAGCCCCAGCATTTT. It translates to CASSPGQGRGGNQPQHF.

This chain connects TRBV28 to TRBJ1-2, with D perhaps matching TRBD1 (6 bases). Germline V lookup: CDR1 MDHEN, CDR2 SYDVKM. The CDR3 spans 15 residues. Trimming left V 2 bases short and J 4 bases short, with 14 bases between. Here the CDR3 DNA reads TGTGCCAGCAGTTTACTTGCAGGGGAGGGCTATGGCTACACCTTC. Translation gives CASSLLAGEGYGYTF.

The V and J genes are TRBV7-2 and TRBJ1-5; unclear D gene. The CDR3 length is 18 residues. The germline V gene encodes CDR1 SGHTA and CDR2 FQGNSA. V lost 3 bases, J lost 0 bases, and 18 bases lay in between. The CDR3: CASSLLAPRKDSNQPQHF. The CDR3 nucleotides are TGTGCCAGCAGCTTGTTAGCCCCCCGGAAGGATAGCAATCAGCCCCAGCATTTT.

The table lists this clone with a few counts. The CDR3, as DNA: TGCGCCAGCAGCCAAGGGGAGGGGGGGCTTGGGAATTCACCCCTCCACTTT. Amino acid sequence: CASSQGEGGLGNSPLHF. The chain is built from TRBV4-1 and TRBJ1-6; maybe TRBD1 (6 bases). The CDR3 loop spans 17 amino acids. V lost 1 base to trimming and J lost 7 bases, with 17 bases between them. In germline, CDR1 is MGHRA, CDR2 YSYEKL.

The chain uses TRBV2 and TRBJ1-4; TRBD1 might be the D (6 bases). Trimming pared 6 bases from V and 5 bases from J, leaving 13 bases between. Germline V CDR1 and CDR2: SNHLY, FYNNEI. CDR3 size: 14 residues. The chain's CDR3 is CASSRTAINEKLFF. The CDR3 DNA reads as TGTGCCAGCAGCCGGACAGCGATAAATGAAAAACTGTTTTTT.

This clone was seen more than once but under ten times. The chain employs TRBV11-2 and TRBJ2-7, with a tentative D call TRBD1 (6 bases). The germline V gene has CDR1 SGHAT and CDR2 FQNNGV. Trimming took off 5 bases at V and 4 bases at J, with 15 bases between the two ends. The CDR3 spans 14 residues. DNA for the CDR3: TGTGCCAGCAGCATGAACACTAGGGGGTACGAGCAGTACTTC. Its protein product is CASSMNTRGYEQYF.

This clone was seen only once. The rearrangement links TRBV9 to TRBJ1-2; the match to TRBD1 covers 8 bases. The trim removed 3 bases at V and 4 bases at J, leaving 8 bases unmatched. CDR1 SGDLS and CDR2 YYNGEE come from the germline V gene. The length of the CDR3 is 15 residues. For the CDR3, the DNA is TGTGCCAGCAGCGCGAGACAGGGGACCATCTATGGCTACACCTTC. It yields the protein CASSARQGTIYGYTF. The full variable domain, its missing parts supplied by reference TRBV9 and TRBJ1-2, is DSGVTQTPKHLITATGQRVTLRCSPRSGDLSVYWYQQSLDQGLQFLIQYYNGEERAKGNILERFSAQQFPDLHSELNLSSLELGDSALYFCASSARQGTIYGYTFGSGTRLTVV.